The following is a T cell receptor (beta chain) sequence with its context. The antigen is undetermined. Germline V CDR1 and CDR2: SGHAT, FQNNGV. This CDR3 contains 13 residues. V dropped 3 bases and J dropped 11; count of bases not matched to a gene: 9. This sample was included in a study of radiotherapy plus CTLA-4 blockade in lung cancer. Whole-study context: The study recorded objective responses in roughly 20% of patients and disease control in about 30%.

Profiling relied on immunoSEQ multiplex PCR, and the TCRdb table lists in-frame clones only, not all of them. In the table there are 50,000 to 65,000 clones, more than 60% of which are singletons. Patients with chemo-refractory metastatic non-small-cell lung cancer received focal radiation plus CTLA-4 blockade with ipilimumab. The study, taken as a whole, reports: Expansion in blood of tumor-derived TCR clones was seen after radiotherapy plus ipilimumab.

The receptor's source is a human donor with non-small cell lung cancer who had a complete response to radiotherapy plus ipilimumab. The sequenced sample was peripheral blood, obtained from a patient treated with radiotherapy plus ipilimumab. The chain links TRBV11-2 to TRBJ2-5; 7 nucleotides match TRBD2. In DNA form, the CDR3 reads TGTGCCAGCAGCTTCTCACGGGGGGATGAGCAGTACTTC. Protein: CASSFSRGDEQYF.